The 18 T cell receptor beta chains given below trace back to one sample, sequenced in a study of molecular identifiers for immune sequencing clone quantification (dated by TCRdb to about 2018). Library preparation employed PCR. TCRdb lists the instrument as Illumina HiSeq 4000. The raw public data were reprocessed by TCRdb itself: fastp quality trimming at Q25, MiXCR clonotype calling, in-frame beta chains only. Each record represents a unique CDR3 protein, reported with the most common genes and DNA among its rows. The sample contains hundreds of thousands of distinct CDR3 sequences, nearly 20% of them found a single time. The leading ten clones occupy 0.85% of the sample. The sequenced material came from naive CD8+ T cells from blood, with Jurkat cell RNA spiked in. This specimen's cell subset or site label, interpreted: FACS-sorted CD8+CD4-CCR7+CD45RA+ naive T cells. The receptors here all came from a human donor in good health. Some libraries in this study had Jurkat cell RNA spiked in.

This clonotype was observed at least ten times. The chain has TRBV20-1 and TRBJ2-7; unclear D gene. CDR1 is DFQATT, CDR2 SNEGSKA, per germline (reference sequence). Trimming left V 1 base short and J 4 bases short, with 20 bases between. There are 16 residues in the CDR3. This chain's CDR3 is CSARVRENPSLYEQYF. The CDR3 DNA follows: TGCAGTGCTAGAGTAAGGGAAAACCCCTCCTTGTACGAGCAGTACTTC.

This clonotype was detected many times. The gene calls are TRBV28 and TRBJ2-4; a weak D match, TRBD2 (6 bases). CDR1 and CDR2 from the germline V gene are MDHEN and SYDVKM. This CDR3 region has 14 residues. The V and J ends lost 8 bases and 3 bases respectively, with 14 bases between them. The CDR3 coding sequence is TGTGCCAGCTTCCCTAGCGTGGGCAAAAACATTCAGTACTTC. Protein: CASFPSVGKNIQYF. Full variable domain (missing parts from reference TRBV28 and TRBJ2-4): DVKVTQSSRYLVKRTGEKVFLECVQDMDHENMFWYRQDPGLGLRLIYFSYDVKMKEKGDIPEGYSVSREKKERFSLILESASTNQTSMYLCASFPSVGKNIQYFGAGTRLSVL.

This clonotype was observed a handful of times. This rearrangement joins TRBV3-1 to TRBJ1-2, with unresolved D. CDR3 length: 15 residues. Germline CDR1 reads LGHDT; CDR2 reads YNNKEL (reference sequence). The V and J ends lost 3 bases and 0 bases respectively, with 11 bases between them. The CDR3 DNA reads as TGTGCCAGCAGCCAGGTCGGGGTAACTAACTATGGCTACACCTTC. Encoded protein: CASSQVGVTNYGYTF.

This clonotype was detected ten times or more. This chain links TRBV2 with TRBJ1-2; 7 nucleotides align to TRBD1. The trim removed 6 bases at V and 0 bases at J, leaving 4 bases unmatched. Germline V gives CDR1 SNHLY, CDR2 FYNNEI. The CDR3 is made up of 14 amino acids. CDR3 in DNA: TGTGCCAGCAGAGGGGGACAGTCTAACTATGGCTACACCTTC. Translation gives CASRGGQSNYGYTF. Together with reference TRBV2 and TRBJ1-2, the CDR3 gives the full variable domain: EPEVTQTPSHQVTQMGQEVILRCVPISNHLYFYWYRQILGQKVEFLVSFYNNEISEKSEIFDDQFSVERPDGSNFTLKIRSTKLEDSAMYFCASRGGQSNYGYTFGSGTRLTVV.

A word on this clonotype: A clone one base away is much larger, so this may be a read error. CDR3 nucleotide sequence: TGTGCCAGCAGTATAAAGGCGGGTATAGGAGATACGCAGTATTTT. Translated, it gives CASSIKAGIGDTQYF. The V call is TRBV28, the J call TRBJ2-3, with a possible D match to TRBD2 (5 bases). Germline V lookup: CDR1 MDHEN, CDR2 SYDVKM. Trimming took 5 bases from V and 5 from J, leaving 17 bases between them. The CDR3 covers 15 residues.

This clonotype was recorded many times. The rearrangement joins TRBV7-2 to TRBJ2-3, with TRBD1 matching 7 bases. This CDR3 is built from 18 residues. Trimming at V came to 1 base and at J to 0 bases, leaving 10 bases not matched to a gene. The germline V gene has CDR1 SGHTA and CDR2 FQGNSA. Here the CDR3 reads CASSLGGGDGGSTDTQYF. CDR3 in DNA: TGTGCCAGCAGCTTAGGAGGGGGCGATGGGGGTAGCACAGATACGCAGTATTTT.

This clonotype was detected ten times or more. The chain couples TRBV24-1 to TRBJ2-1; 10 bases match TRBD1. Per germline, CDR1 KGHDR and CDR2 SFDVKD. The CDR3 contains 14 residues. The J segment lost 6 bases and the V segment lost 3 bases, leaving 1 base of the junction unmatched. The CDR3 DNA is TGTGCCACCAGTGATAGGACAGGGGGCAATGAGCAGTTCTTC. Translated: CATSDRTGGNEQFF.

This clonotype appeared many times. The chain has TRBV7-6 and TRBJ2-5; D remains ambiguous. The length of the CDR3 is 16 residues. Per germline, CDR1 SGHVS and CDR2 FNYEAQ. V lost 2 bases, J lost 0 bases, and 13 bases lay in between. CDR3 sequence: CASSLLVGEYQETQYF. DNA for the CDR3: TGTGCCAGCAGCTTATTAGTGGGCGAATACCAAGAGACCCAGTACTTC.

This clonotype was seen ten or more times. This rearrangement joins TRBV5-1 to TRBJ2-7; D is perhaps TRBD1 or TRBD2 (5 bases each). The germline V gene encodes CDR1 SGHRS and CDR2 YFSETQ. Trimming pared 0 bases from V and 7 bases from J, leaving 8 bases between. This CDR3 comprises 12 residues. For the CDR3, the DNA is TGCGCCAGCAGCTTGGGGGACCTGGAGCAGTACTTC. Translated: CASSLGDLEQYF.

This clonotype was seen only a few times. This chain links TRBV11-2 with TRBJ2-6; 11 positions agree with TRBD1. Losses at the gene ends were 5 bases for V and 0 bases for J; bases not matched to a gene: 9. In germline, CDR1 is SGHAT, CDR2 FQNNGV. This CDR3 has 19 amino acids. As DNA, the CDR3 is TGTGCCAGCAGCCTCCTGGCCGGGACAGGGGGCTCTGGGGCCAACGTCCTGACTTTC. Translated: CASSLLAGTGGSGANVLTF.

This clonotype came up many times. The chain combines TRBV29-1 with TRBJ2-2, with 7 nucleotides matching TRBD1. The CDR3 consists of 16 residues. With 1 base clipped from V and 2 bases from J, the junction kept 7 bases outside the gene matches. CDR1 and CDR2 from the germline V gene are SQVTM and ANQGSEA. Written as DNA, the CDR3 is TGCAGCGTTGAAGGTCAACAGGGGTCCAACACCGGGGAGCTGTTTTTT. This translates into CSVEGQQGSNTGELFF.

Concerning this clonotype: A much larger clonotype is one base distant, so this may be a read error. The chain recombines TRBV12-3 or TRBV12-4 with TRBJ1-2; D is unresolved. The ends were cut back, 5 bases at V and 2 bases at J, with 15 bases in the middle. The CDR3 has 15 residues. The CDR3 here is CASSLGSIKNYGYTF. CDR3 nucleotide sequence: TGTGCCAGCAGTCTTGGGTCTATTAAAAACTATGGCTACACCTTC.

The chain carries TRBV4-3 and TRBJ2-1; 8 positions agree with TRBD1. The germline CDR1 and CDR2 sequences are LGHNA and YSLEER. V lost 3 bases to trimming and J lost 5 bases; unmatched junction nucleotides: 3. The CDR3 loop spans 14 amino acids. The CDR3 sequence is CASSHRTGHNEQFF. The CDR3, as DNA: TGCGCCAGCAGCCACAGGACAGGGCACAATGAGCAGTTCTTC.

This clonotype was seen at least ten times. The rearrangement links TRBV6-5 to TRBJ2-1; D might be TRBD2 (6 bases). Germline loops: CDR1 MNHEY, CDR2 SVGAGI. The CDR3 runs 13 residues. Between the trimmed V and J ends, which lost 5 bases and 9 bases, there was a span of 14 bases. CDR3 in DNA: TGTGCCAGCAGTCAAGGTCCCGGGGGTGAGCAGTTCTTC. Translation gives CASSQGPGGEQFF.

Turning to this clonotype: A much larger clone lies a single base off, so this may be a read error. This sequence joins TRBV20-1 and TRBJ2-7, with a weak D call TRBD2 (6 bases). Germline V lookup: CDR1 DFQATT, CDR2 SNEGSKA (reference sequence). The CDR3 runs 14 residues. The CDR3 region is CGARPLEGVHEQYF. The CDR3 region has the DNA TGCGGTGCTAGGCCCTTGGAGGGTGTCCACGAGCAGTACTTC.

The table lists this clonotype with many counts. V is TRBV7-9 and J is TRBJ1-3; no clear D. CDR1 SEHNR and CDR2 FQNEAQ come from the germline V gene (reference sequence). This CDR3 contains 15 residues. The ends were cut back, 8 bases at V and 0 bases at J, with 14 bases in the middle. The DNA of the CDR3 is TGTGCCAGCGTGGGCGGGCTCAGCTCTGGAAACACCATATATTTT. Protein product: CASVGGLSSGNTIYF.

About this clonotype: A much larger clone differs from this one at a single base, so this may be a read error. The chain carries TRBV6-5 and TRBJ2-2; 10 positions agree with TRBD2. The CDR3 is 16 amino acids. Germline CDR1 MNHEY, CDR2 SVGAGI. The ends lost 5 bases at V and 5 bases at J; junction bases unmatched: 8. CDR3 DNA sequence: TGTGCCAGCAGTCCCCTAGCGGGAGAAGGTACCGGGGAGCTGTTTTTT. It specifies CASSPLAGEGTGELFF.

The table lists this clonotype with a few counts. The V gene is TRBV9, the J gene TRBJ2-3, with 12 bases aligning to TRBD2. After removal of 0 bases from V and 4 bases from J, the junction contained 9 bases not matched to a gene. The CDR3 totals 18 residues. CDR1 and CDR2 (germline): SGDLS, YYNGEE. CDR3 sequence reads: CASSVDTSGRPPPDTQYF. The CDR3 DNA follows: TGTGCCAGCAGCGTAGATACTAGCGGGAGGCCCCCCCCAGATACGCAGTATTTT.